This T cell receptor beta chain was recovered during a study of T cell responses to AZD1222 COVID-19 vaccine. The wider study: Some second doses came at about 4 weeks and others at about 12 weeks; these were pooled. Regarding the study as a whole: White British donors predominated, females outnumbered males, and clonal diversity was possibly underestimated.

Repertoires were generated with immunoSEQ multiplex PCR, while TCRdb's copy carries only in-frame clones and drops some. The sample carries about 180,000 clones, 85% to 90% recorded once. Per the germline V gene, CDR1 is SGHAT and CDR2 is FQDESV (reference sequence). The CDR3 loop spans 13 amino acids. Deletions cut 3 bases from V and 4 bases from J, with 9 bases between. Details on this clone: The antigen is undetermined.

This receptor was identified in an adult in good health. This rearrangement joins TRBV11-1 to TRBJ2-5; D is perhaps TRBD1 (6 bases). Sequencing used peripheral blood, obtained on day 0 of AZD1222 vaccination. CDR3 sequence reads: CASSFTGIETQYF. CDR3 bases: TGTGCCAGCAGCTTTACAGGGATAGAGACCCAGTACTTC.